The T cell receptor beta chain under discussion was sequenced for a study of cytomegalovirus exposure and HLA in healthy donors. The junction had 6 bases not matched to a gene; V was cut back by 0 bases and J by 4 bases. The CDR3 is 15 residues long. CDR1 is SGHRS and CDR2 is YFSETQ in the germline V gene. The PCR ran on 60 Vbeta and 13 Jbeta primers. Assay used: immunoSEQ multiplex PCR; TCRdb lists only in-frame clones, some missing. This table holds roughly 150,000 clones, approximately 84% found once. The sequence was obtained from a man between 50 and 59 years old in good health and CMV-seropositive. Sequencing was carried out using PBMCs. V is TRBV5-1 and J is TRBJ1-2; TRBD1 aligns across 7 bases. The CDR3 bases are TGCGCCAGCAGCTTGGGGGACAGCAAACGCTATGGCTACACCTTC. Translation gives CASSLGDSKRYGYTF.